This T cell receptor (beta chain) emerged from a study of T cells in Graves' hyperthyroidism and ophthalmopathy. Study results and limitations: Prediction of ophthalmopathy progression came a median 6.5 months pre-onset.

About this clonotype: Its target is unknown.

What was amplified from RNA transcripts were TCR beta CDR3 regions. HTBI primers drove first-round RT-PCR of the TCR CDR3. TCRdb used MiXCR to reprocess the multiplex PCR reads, holding one entry per CDR3 protein. The sample shows 500,000 or so distinct CDR3 sequences, approximately 17% of them seen only once. With V trimmed by 0 bases and J by 6 bases, 8 bases remained unmatched. The CDR3 consists of 15 residues. Germline V gene lookup returns CDR1 GTSNPN and CDR2 SVGIG (reference sequence). Sequences were obtained from blood. This TCR came from a woman under 30 with Graves' ophthalmopathy. This sequence joins TRBV30 and TRBJ2-3; TRBD1 matches 8 bases. CDR3 sequence (DNA): TGTGCCTGGAGTGTACTGGGACAGGTCCGGGATACGCAGTATTTT. Residues: CAWSVLGQVRDTQYF.